The rows below give T cell receptor beta chains drawn from one sample of a study of blood T cell repertoires in COVID-19. Assay: immunoSEQ multiplex PCR; the TCRdb copy retains only in-frame clones and omits some. The data show 150,000 to 200,000 clones, about 74% seen once. The sequenced sample consisted of peripheral blood. Receptors originate from a woman older than 75 with acute or convalescent COVID-19. CDR3s include the opening cysteine and the closing phenylalanine or tryptophan. Each record gives: V gene, J gene, clone size, D gene, CDR3 protein, CDR3 DNA. The D gene is left open where the match is weak. A clone size is listed for some rows: how often the clone was seen (once, few, many), or a class if it is expanded.

TRBV27	TRBJ2-5	few	TRBD1	CASSRQGEETQYF	TGTGCCAGCAGTCGACAGGGAGAGGAGACCCAGTACTTC
TRBV10-3	TRBJ2-3	NA	NA	CAIMSGTDTQYF	TGTGCCATCATGTCGGGGACAGATACGCAGTATTTT
TRBV7-8	TRBJ1-3	NA	NA	CASSLEATVYGNTIYF	TGTGCCAGCAGCTTAGAGGCGACAGTTTATGGAAACACCATATATTTT
TRBV24-1	TRBJ2-6	few	NA	CAPTASSDSGANVLTF	TGTGCCCCAACAGCTTCGTCGGACTCTGGGGCCAACGTCCTGACTTTC
TRBV5-1	TRBJ2-3	NA	NA	CASSLGEPDTQYF	TGCGCCAGCAGCTTGGGAGAGCCAGATACGCAGTATTTT
TRBV6-5	TRBJ2-3	NA	NA	CASSSSLGDTQYF	TGTGCCAGCAGTTCCTCACTTGGAGATACGCAGTATTTT
TRBV6-5	TRBJ1-5	NA	NA	CASSPTVASNQPQHF	TGTGCCAGCAGCCCGACAGTCGCGAGCAATCAGCCCCAGCATTTT
TRBV11-2	TRBJ2-2	NA	NA	CASSFLRGKAGELFF	TGTGCCAGCAGCTTCTTAAGGGGAAAAGCCGGGGAGCTGTTTTTT
TRBV5-1	TRBJ2-5	NA	TRBD2	CASSNGRAGETQYF	TGCGCCAGCAGTAACGGGAGGGCCGGAGAGACCCAGTACTTC
TRBV5-6	TRBJ2-5	NA	TRBD2	CASSWGPSGSTWETQYF	TGTGCCAGCAGCTGGGGTCCTAGCGGGAGCACATGGGAGACCCAGTACTTC
TRBV5-1	TRBJ1-1	few	TRBD1	CASSEGQGGTEAFF	TGCGCCAGCAGCGAGGGACAGGGGGGTACTGAAGCTTTCTTT
TRBV27	TRBJ2-5	once	NA	CATERPPGTQYF	TGTGCCACCGAAAGGCCTCCGGGGACCCAGTACTTC
TRBV5-1	TRBJ1-4	NA	NA	CASSLRRGEEEKLFF	TGCGCCAGCAGCTTGCGTCGGGGAGAAGAGGAAAAACTGTTTTTT
TRBV28	TRBJ2-2	NA	NA	CASRAVTGELFF	TGTGCCAGCAGAGCGGTTACCGGGGAGCTGTTTTTT
TRBV7-2	TRBJ1-1	NA	NA	CASSLEVEGEAFF	TGTGCCAGCAGCTTAGAGGTGGAGGGTGAAGCTTTCTTT
TRBV11-2	TRBJ1-2	once	TRBD1	CASSLVQGALDGYTF	TGTGCCAGCAGCTTAGTCCAGGGGGCCCTAGATGGCTACACCTTC
TRBV5-4	TRBJ2-1	NA	TRBD2	CASSLQLAGVDEQFF	TGTGCCAGCAGCTTGCAGCTAGCGGGAGTCGATGAGCAGTTCTTC
TRBV7-9	TRBJ2-1	NA	TRBD1	CASSLGLLWGQGTGEQFF	TGTGCCAGCAGCTTAGGCCTATTATGGGGACAGGGGACCGGTGAGCAGTTCTTC
TRBV10-3	TRBJ2-1	NA	TRBD2	CAIRAGVYNEQFF	TGTGCCATTAGGGCGGGAGTCTACAATGAGCAGTTCTTC
TRBV6-1	TRBJ1-2	NA	TRBD1	CASREVTQGEGYTF	TGTGCCAGCAGAGAAGTGACCCAGGGGGAAGGCTACACCTTC
TRBV7-2	TRBJ2-3	NA	TRBD2	CASSSGTSGTTDTQYF	TGTGCCAGCAGCTCGGGGACTAGCGGAACCACAGATACGCAGTATTTT
TRBV7-8	TRBJ1-5	many	TRBD1	CASSLQGVGNQPQHF	TGTGCCAGCAGCTTACAGGGGGTCGGCAATCAGCCCCAGCATTTT
TRBV5-4	TRBJ2-1	NA	TRBD2	CASSPSGTSSYNEQFF	TGTGCCAGCAGCCCTAGCGGGACGAGCTCCTACAATGAGCAGTTCTTC
TRBV5-1	TRBJ2-3	NA	NA	CASSLAPQVADTQYF	TGCGCCAGCAGTCTGGCCCCTCAAGTGGCAGATACGCAGTATTTT
TRBV11-2	TRBJ2-3	NA	NA	CASSNLGLGTDTQYF	TGTGCCAGCAGCAATCTAGGTCTGGGCACAGATACGCAGTATTTT
TRBV18	TRBJ2-3	NA	TRBD1	CASSDGQGAWDTQYF	TGTGCCAGCTCAGACGGACAGGGTGCTTGGGATACGCAGTATTTT
TRBV18	TRBJ2-3	NA	TRBD1	CASSPPGTGFSGSTDTQYF	TGTGCCAGCTCACCCCCCGGGACAGGGTTCAGCGGAAGCACAGATACGCAGTATTTT
TRBV29-1	TRBJ1-2	NA	TRBD1	CSATGQGGYTF	TGCAGCGCTACGGGACAGGGAGGCTACACCTTC
TRBV5-8	TRBJ1-3	NA	NA	CASSLWGGLGNTIYF	TGTGCCAGCAGCTTGTGGGGGGGCCTTGGAAACACCATATATTTT